What follows are 27 T cell receptor beta chains derived from one specimen sequenced in a study of T-cell memory formation after mild COVID-19. Each CDR3 protein is one row after TCRdb ran MiXCR on the 5' RACE reads. This repertoire shows hundreds of thousands of distinct CDR3 sequences, 25% to 30% found once; its top ten account for about 13%. Material for sequencing was PBMCs or a T cell subset sorted from them (not recorded which). The receptors come from an adult woman who had mild COVID-19 (a few samples of this study predate the infection). Cell type and time point are not known.

The table lists this clonotype with many counts. The chain couples TRBV14 to TRBJ2-7; TRBD1 might be the D (6 bases). Trimming stripped 6 bases from V and 6 bases from J, with 15 bases between. The CDR3 has 13 residues. Germline V CDR1 and CDR2: SGHDN, FVKESK. The CDR3 DNA reads TGTGCCAGCAGTACGGACGTACAGGGCGAGCAGTACGTC. This gives the protein CASSTDVQGEQYV.

The chain combines TRBV14 with TRBJ2-2; TRBD2 is a possible D gene (6 bases). The CDR3 spans 15 residues. V gave up 0 bases and J gave up 5 bases, with 10 bases separating them. CDR1 SGHDN and CDR2 FVKESK come from the germline V gene. The CDR3 reads CASSQDSRETGELFF. The CDR3 nucleotides read TGTGCCAGCAGCCAAGATTCGCGGGAAACCGGGGAGCTGTTTTTT.

The V call is TRBV2, the J call TRBJ1-2; 10 nucleotides match TRBD1. The CDR3 runs 14 residues. V lost 6 bases, J lost 3 bases, and 4 bases stayed unmatched. Per germline, CDR1 SNHLY and CDR2 FYNNEI. The CDR3 DNA sequence: TGTGCCAGCAGGGAGGACAGGGGGTACTATGGCTACACCTTC. This encodes CASREDRGYYGYTF.

The rearrangement uses TRBV19 and TRBJ2-7; 12 bases are a match to TRBD1. V lost 3 bases to trimming and J lost 3 bases; unmatched junction nucleotides: 3. CDR3 size: 15 residues. The germline V gene encodes CDR1 LNHDA and CDR2 SQIVND (reference sequence). CDR3 sequence (DNA): TGTGCCAGTAGTATCGGGACAGGGGGCGTCTACGAGCAGTACTTC. Its protein product is CASSIGTGGVYEQYF.

This clonotype was seen a few times. The rearrangement links TRBV5-1 to TRBJ2-4, with 8 bases matching TRBD2. Trimming at V came to 3 bases and at J to 5 bases, leaving 16 bases not matched to a gene. The CDR3 spans 18 residues. Germline loops: CDR1 SGHRS, CDR2 YFSETQ. CDR3 DNA sequence: TGCGCCAGCAGCTCCGCCCAGGGACTAGTGGATGGGCAAAACATTCAGTACTTC. Translation gives CASSSAQGLVDGQNIQYF.

This chain joins TRBV7-9 and TRBJ2-5; D is possibly TRBD1 or TRBD2 (5 bases each). With 5 bases removed from V and 2 bases from J, the gap between germline ends came to 18 bases. There are 16 residues in the CDR3. The V gene's germline CDR1 is SEHNR and CDR2 FQNEAQ (reference sequence). The CDR3 DNA follows: TGTGCCAGCAGCGCCTGGGACCCCGGGGCTCAAGAGACCCAGTACTTC. Translation gives CASSAWDPGAQETQYF. Variable domain in full (rest from reference TRBV7-9 and TRBJ2-5): DTGVSQNPRHKITKRGQNVTFRCDPISEHNRLYWYRQTLGQGPEFLTYFQNEAQLEKSRLLSDRFSAERPKGSFSTLEIQRTEQGDSAMYLCASSAWDPGAQETQYFGPGTRLLVL.

This clonotype was recorded a few times. The J gene is TRBJ1-4, the V gene TRBV4-2; D is perhaps TRBD1 (5 bases). With 1 base removed from V and 14 bases from J, the gap between germline ends came to 20 bases. CDR3 length: 15 amino acids. Germline V gives CDR1 LGHNA, CDR2 YNFKEQ. The chain's CDR3 is CASSQVVEQVRGLFF. In nucleotides, the CDR3 is TGTGCCAGCAGCCAAGTTGTTGAACAGGTCCGGGGGCTGTTTTTT.

The chain is built from TRBV6-2 or TRBV6-3 and TRBJ2-1; 8 bases fit TRBD1. CDR1 is MNHEY and CDR2 is SVGEGT in the germline V gene. The V gene end was trimmed by 6 bases and the J gene end by 3 bases; junction bases not matched to a gene: 10. This CDR3 has 16 amino acids. The DNA for the CDR3 is TGTGCCAGCAGGCGCCCCGGGACAGGTCACTACAATGAGCAGTTCTTC. This codes for CASRRPGTGHYNEQFF.

For the CDR3, the DNA is TGTGCCAGCAGCCCCGGGACAATGAACACCGGGGAGCTGTTTTTT. The encoded protein is CASSPGTMNTGELFF. The chain employs TRBV7-2 and TRBJ2-2; perhaps TRBD1 as D (6 bases). V was shortened by 5 bases and J by 1 base, with 11 bases between the two germline ends. In germline, CDR1 is SGHTA, CDR2 FQGNSA. The CDR3 runs to 15 residues.

This clonotype was observed at least ten times. CDR3 amino acids: CASSRGRLATASGQYF. The CDR3 bases are TGTGCCAGCAGCCGAGGCCGTTTAGCGACCGCGTCGGGGCAGTATTTT. This sequence joins TRBV3-1 and TRBJ2-3, with a weak D call TRBD2 (5 bases). From germline, CDR1 is LGHDT and CDR2 YNNKEL (reference sequence). The CDR3 loop spans 16 amino acids. The germline V and J ends were trimmed by 4 bases and 11 bases, with 25 bases remaining between them.

The J gene is TRBJ2-1, the V gene TRBV6-5, with D unclear. The V gene's germline CDR1 is MNHEY and CDR2 SVGAGI. The CDR3 is 14 residues long. V lost 6 bases and J 5 bases, leaving 14 bases between the germline ends. CDR3 region: CASRLIQPDNEQFF. The CDR3 DNA follows: TGTGCCAGCAGGCTCATACAGCCGGACAATGAGCAGTTCTTC.

This CDR3 is CASSTKRRGTGELFF. The CDR3 DNA reads TGCGCCAGCAGCACTAAACGCAGGGGGACCGGGGAGCTGTTTTTT. J is TRBJ2-2 and V is TRBV5-1; 7 positions match TRBD1. The V gene end was trimmed by 4 bases and the J gene end by 5 bases; junction bases not matched to a gene: 8. CDR3 length: 15 residues. Germline CDR1 is SGHRS and CDR2 is YFSETQ.

The rearrangement links TRBV7-3 to TRBJ2-1; 9 bases align to TRBD2. The V gene's germline CDR1 is SGHTA and CDR2 FQGTGA. Trimming cost V 5 bases and J 10 bases; bases outside gene matches: 6. The CDR3 sequence is 13 residues long. CDR3 loop: CASSAIAGVEQFF. The CDR3 DNA is TGTGCCAGCAGCGCCATAGCGGGGGTCGAGCAGTTCTTC.

The gene calls are TRBV11-3 and TRBJ1-5; D not resolved. Trimming pared 3 bases from V and 7 bases from J, leaving 10 bases between. The CDR3 contains 13 residues. In germline, CDR1 is SGHNT, CDR2 YENEEA. DNA of the CDR3: TGTGCCAGCAGCTTCGGGGTATTCCAGCCCCAGCATTTT. This codes for CASSFGVFQPQHF.

This clonotype was detected a few times. V gene TRBV6-5 combines with J gene TRBJ2-3, with D unresolved. This CDR3 is 15 amino acids long. V was trimmed by 5 bases and J by 0 bases, leaving 12 bases between them. The germline gives CDR1 MNHEY, CDR2 SVGAGI. The CDR3 region is CASSPSPRSTDTQYF. CDR3 DNA sequence: TGTGCCAGCAGTCCCTCTCCGAGAAGCACAGATACGCAGTATTTT.

The rearrangement uses TRBV29-1 and TRBJ1-2; D gene uncertain. There are 11 residues in the CDR3. Germline V lookup: CDR1 SQVTM, CDR2 ANQGSEA. The V gene lost 5 bases and the J gene lost 3 bases, with 7 bases spanning the gap. The CDR3 here is CSVRADYGYTF. The CDR3 region has the DNA TGCAGCGTTCGGGCAGACTATGGCTACACCTTC.

The chain has TRBV19 and TRBJ1-5, with 8 bases matching TRBD1. The CDR3 spans 15 residues. The germline CDR1 and CDR2 sequences are LNHDA and SQIVND (reference sequence). V trimming: 6 bases; J trimming: 4 bases; junction bases outside the gene matches: 8. The CDR3 DNA follows: TGTGCCAGTAGGACCACAGGGGGAGGGAATCAGCCCCAGCATTTT. This encodes CASRTTGGGNQPQHF.

The rearrangement joins TRBV7-9 to TRBJ2-1; tentatively, D is TRBD1 or TRBD2 (5 bases each). V lost 5 bases and J 2 bases, leaving 19 bases between the germline ends. This CDR3 has 17 residues. Germline CDR1 reads SEHNR; CDR2 reads FQNEAQ (reference sequence). The CDR3 is CASSPEWASRAYNEQFF. CDR3 nucleotides: TGTGCCAGCAGCCCCGAGTGGGCTAGCAGGGCCTACAATGAGCAGTTCTTC. Complete variable domain (other parts from reference TRBV7-9 and TRBJ2-1): DTGVSQNPRHKITKRGQNVTFRCDPISEHNRLYWYRQTLGQGPEFLTYFQNEAQLEKSRLLSDRFSAERPKGSFSTLEIQRTEQGDSAMYLCASSPEWASRAYNEQFFGPGTRLTVL.

This clonotype occurred many times. V and J are TRBV5-1 and TRBJ2-2; D gene ambiguous. V was clipped by 7 bases and J by 1 base, with 11 bases between them. The CDR3 has 14 residues. In germline, CDR1 is SGHRS, CDR2 YFSETQ. The CDR3 region has the DNA TGCGCCAGCTACAGAATCCAGAACACCGGGGAGCTGTTTTTT. Translation gives CASYRIQNTGELFF.

In its sample, this clonotype was seen a few times. CDR3 in amino acids: CASQFTDTQYF. Written as DNA, the CDR3 is TGTGCCAGCCAATTTACAGATACGCAGTATTTT. This rearrangement joins TRBV12-3 or TRBV12-4 to TRBJ2-3; D is ambiguous. This CDR3 has 11 amino acids. V lost 8 bases, J lost 3 bases, and 6 bases lay in between.

This clonotype was seen a handful of times. The CDR3 coding sequence is TGTGCCTGGAGTGAAGGGAACACTGAAGCTTTCTTT. This codes for CAWSEGNTEAFF. V gene TRBV30 combines with J gene TRBJ1-1; D gene unclear. The V gene's germline CDR1 is GTSNPN and CDR2 SVGIG (reference sequence). V gave up 1 base and J gave up 1 base, with 4 bases separating them. The CDR3 consists of 12 residues.

The chain couples TRBV4-3 to TRBJ2-7, with a tentative D call TRBD2 (6 bases). Looked up from germline, CDR1 is LGHNA and CDR2 is YSLEER. The CDR3 is 14 amino acids. V lost 4 bases to trimming and J lost 1 base, with 11 bases between them. The CDR3 reads CASSPVGRSYEQYF. The DNA for the CDR3 is TGCGCCAGCAGCCCGGTAGGGAGGTCCTACGAGCAGTACTTC.

This clonotype was found a few times. The chain employs TRBV6-5 and TRBJ2-7; D gene uncertain. This CDR3 region has 14 residues. Trimming removed 2 bases from V and 3 bases from J, with 11 bases in between. Germline values: CDR1 MNHEY, CDR2 SVGAGI. The chain's CDR3 is CASSYQARFYEQYF. The DNA for the CDR3 is TGTGCCAGCAGTTACCAGGCTAGATTCTACGAGCAGTACTTC.

There are a few counts of this clonotype. The V gene is TRBV7-9, the J gene TRBJ2-7; D possibly corresponds to TRBD2 (5 bases). CDR1 and CDR2 from the germline V gene are SEHNR and FQNEAQ (reference sequence). This CDR3 has 14 residues. The V and J ends lost 7 bases and 0 bases respectively, with 13 bases between them. CDR3 residues: CASTRQGSSYEQYF. The CDR3 nucleotides are TGTGCCAGCACCCGGCAAGGGAGCTCCTACGAGCAGTACTTC.

The sample holds a few counts of this clonotype. This chain joins TRBV10-3 and TRBJ2-3; 10 bases line up with TRBD2. This CDR3 is built from 15 residues. V was clipped by 9 bases and J by 2 bases; unmatched bases: 8. Germline V lookup: CDR1 ENHRY, CDR2 SYGVKD. In nucleotides, the CDR3 is TGTGCCATGGGGGCTAGCGGGAGACCCACAGATACGCAGTATTTT. Its translation: CAMGASGRPTDTQYF.

The chain combines TRBV7-8 with TRBJ2-7, with 8 bases identical to TRBD2. The CDR3 contains 16 residues. CDR1 is SGHVS, CDR2 FQNEAQ, per germline. The ends lost 5 bases at V and 1 base at J; junction bases unmatched: 10. CDR3 DNA: TGTGCCAGCAGCCCACCCCGTGCGGGAGGATCCTACGAGCAGTACTTC. Residues: CASSPPRAGGSYEQYF.

CDR3 nucleotide sequence: TGTGCCAGCAGCTTAGTTTCAGGTCCCTACGAGCAGTACTTC. This translates into CASSLVSGPYEQYF. The chain combines TRBV11-2 with TRBJ2-7, with D uncertain. CDR1 and CDR2 (germline): SGHAT, FQNNGV. The CDR3 loop spans 14 amino acids. V was shortened by 1 base and J by 2 bases, with 9 bases between the two germline ends.